This T cell receptor beta chain was obtained from a study of graft-versus-host responses after intestinal transplantation. Study-wide background: Each recipient received anti-thymocyte globulin induction, then tacrolimus and steroids for roughly 3 years.

The CDR3 consists of 15 residues. Germline V CDR1 and CDR2: MDHEN, SYDVKM. V lost 6 bases to trimming and J lost 7 bases; unmatched junction nucleotides: 10. The method was immunoSEQ multiplex PCR; TCRdb's version includes in-frame clones alone and lacks a portion of them. The data show about 51,000 clones, more than 80% seen once. This clone was seen just once. Antigen unknown. The receptor was isolated from a human donor who was the organ donor for an intestinal transplant. The sample was unstimulated CD4+ T cells sorted from spleen or lymph node cells, taken before transplant. The chain links TRBV28 to TRBJ2-1, with 9 positions matching TRBD1. The CDR3 spells CASRTPGTGWNEQFF. In DNA form, the CDR3 reads TGTGCCAGCAGGACCCCCGGGACAGGGTGGAATGAGCAGTTCTTC.